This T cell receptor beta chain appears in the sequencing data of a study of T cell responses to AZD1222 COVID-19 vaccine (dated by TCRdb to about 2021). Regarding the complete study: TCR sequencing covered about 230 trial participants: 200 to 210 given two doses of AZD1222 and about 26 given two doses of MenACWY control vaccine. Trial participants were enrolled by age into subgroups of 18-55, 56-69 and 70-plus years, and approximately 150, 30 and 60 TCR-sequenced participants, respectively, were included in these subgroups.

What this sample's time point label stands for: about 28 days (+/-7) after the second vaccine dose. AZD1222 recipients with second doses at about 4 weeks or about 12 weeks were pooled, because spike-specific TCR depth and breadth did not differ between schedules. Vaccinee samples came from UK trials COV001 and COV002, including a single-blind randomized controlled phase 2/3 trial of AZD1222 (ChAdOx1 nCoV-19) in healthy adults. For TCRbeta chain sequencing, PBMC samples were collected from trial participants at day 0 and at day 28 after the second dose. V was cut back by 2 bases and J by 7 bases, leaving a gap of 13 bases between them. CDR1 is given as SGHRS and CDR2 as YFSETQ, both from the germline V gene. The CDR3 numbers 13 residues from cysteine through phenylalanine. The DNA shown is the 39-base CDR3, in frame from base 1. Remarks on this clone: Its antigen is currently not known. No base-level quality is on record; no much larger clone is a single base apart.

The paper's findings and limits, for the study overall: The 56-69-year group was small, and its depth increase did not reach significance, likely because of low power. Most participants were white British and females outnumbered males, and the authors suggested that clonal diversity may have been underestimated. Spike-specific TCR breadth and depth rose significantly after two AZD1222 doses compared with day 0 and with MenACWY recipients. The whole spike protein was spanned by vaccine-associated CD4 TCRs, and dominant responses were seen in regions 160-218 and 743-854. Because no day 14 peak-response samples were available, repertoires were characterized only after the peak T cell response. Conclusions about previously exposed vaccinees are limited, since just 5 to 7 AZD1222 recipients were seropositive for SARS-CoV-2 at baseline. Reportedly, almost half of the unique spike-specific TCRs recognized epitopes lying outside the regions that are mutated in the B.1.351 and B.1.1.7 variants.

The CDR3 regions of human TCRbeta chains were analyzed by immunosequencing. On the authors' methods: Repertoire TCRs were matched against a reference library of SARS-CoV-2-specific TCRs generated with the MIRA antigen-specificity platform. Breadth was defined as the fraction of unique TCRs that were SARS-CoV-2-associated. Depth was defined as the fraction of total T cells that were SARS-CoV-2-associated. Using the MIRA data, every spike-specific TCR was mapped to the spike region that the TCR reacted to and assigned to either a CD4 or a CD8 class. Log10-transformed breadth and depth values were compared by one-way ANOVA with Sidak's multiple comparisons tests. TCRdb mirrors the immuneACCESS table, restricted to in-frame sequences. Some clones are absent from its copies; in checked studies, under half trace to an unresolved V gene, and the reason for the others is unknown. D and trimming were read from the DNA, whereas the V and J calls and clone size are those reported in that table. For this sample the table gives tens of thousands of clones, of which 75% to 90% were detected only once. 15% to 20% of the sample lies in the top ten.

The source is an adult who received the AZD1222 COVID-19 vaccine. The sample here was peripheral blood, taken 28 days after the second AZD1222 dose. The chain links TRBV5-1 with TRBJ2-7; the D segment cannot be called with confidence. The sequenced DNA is TGCGCCAGCAGCTTCCCGGACGGCTATGAGCAGTACTTC. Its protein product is CASSFPDGYEQYF.